This TCR beta chain was sequenced during a study of cytomegalovirus exposure and HLA in healthy donors. Study-level points and caveats: In a later analysis, at a false discovery rate of 0.05, roughly 18,000 TCR beta sequences were associated with HLA alleles.

Use of 60 Vbeta and 13 Jbeta primers characterized the PCR. Libraries were prepared by immunoSEQ multiplex PCR; TCRdb keeps only in-frame clonotypes and omits some of them. Among fewer than 250,000 clones listed, around 90% were seen once. The CDR3 contains 15 residues. The V segment lost 8 bases and the J segment 2 bases; nucleotides outside the gene matches: 9. Germline CDR1 and CDR2: MDHEN and SYDVKM. Notes on this clone: The antigen remains undetermined.

The chain joins TRBV28 to TRBJ1-5; 7 bases align to TRBD1. The specimen was PBMCs. The receptor was derived from a woman aged 18-30 years in good health and CMV-seronegative. Here the CDR3 reads CASFPRGLGNQPQHF. The CDR3 DNA follows: TGTGCCAGCTTCCCCAGGGGGTTGGGCAATCAGCCCCAGCATTTT.